Here is one T cell receptor (beta chain) with its context. Its specificity is not known. TCRdb redid the calling of the RACE reads with MiXCR, one entry per CDR3 protein. Here the sample spans 240,000 or so distinct CDR3 sequences, 7% to 10% being singletons. CDR1 LGHNA and CDR2 YNFKEQ come from the germline V gene. This CDR3 region has 15 residues. Trimming took off 5 bases at V and 0 bases at J, with 14 bases between the two ends. The data derive from a study of human T cells and chemical hapten exposure. Study results and limitations: Expanded TCR counts at PT1 went up together with patch test score, a positive correlation.

Time point: pre-sensitization, week 0. The treatment is: therapeutic diphenylcyclopropenone sensitization with weekly scalp DPC. The sequencing here drew on whole blood, taken in connection with sensitization to the hapten diphenylcyclopropenone (DPC). The chain combines TRBV4-2 with TRBJ2-7, with D perhaps given as TRBD1 or TRBD2 (5 bases each). This sequence originates from a woman in her thirties or forties with alopecia areata. Some clones in this sample may be carry-over from other donors' samples. CDR3 region: CASSENWDGSYEQYF. The DNA for the CDR3 is TGTGCCAGCAGCGAGAACTGGGACGGCTCCTACGAGCAGTACTTC.